Ten or more counts support the clone carrying this T cell receptor (beta chain). No antigen is known for it. Samples came from axillary lymph nodes draining the breast cancer. TCRdb processed the multiplex PCR reads anew with MiXCR; each CDR3 protein has one entry. The sample includes some 140,000 distinct CDR3 sequences, roughly 20% of them seen just once. The entry originates in a study of breast tumors, draining lymph nodes, adjacent tissues. Findings and limits, study-wide: Compared with basal-like, luminal-like tumors shared significantly more repertoire with nontumor tissue. Data fit most tumor T cells coming from lymph node, expanding in tumor.

Looked up from germline, CDR1 is ENHRY and CDR2 is SYGVKD. The CDR3 consists of 13 residues. Trimming at V came to 6 bases and at J to 4 bases, leaving 1 base not matched to a gene. The sample taken for sequencing was axillary lymph node tissue. The receptor's source is a female donor with breast cancer. Some clones in this sample may be carry-over from other donors' samples. The rearrangement links TRBV10-3 to TRBJ1-5; 9 bases fit TRBD1. CDR3 region: CAIRGTGNQPQHF. CDR3 sequence (DNA): TGTGCCATCAGGGGGACAGGGAATCAGCCCCAGCATTTT.